This paragraph covers one T cell receptor beta chain sequence. Its target is unknown. Data came from immunoSEQ multiplex PCR; TCRdb stores just in-frame clones and leaves some out. The table has 34,000 or so clones, around 90% seen once. Time point indicated: cycle 4 day 1 (C4D1), after less than 7 weeks of nivolumab. All patients experienced relapse after autologous stem cell transplantation, and brentuximab vedotin exposure was variable. Magnetic depletion of unwanted cells isolated CD4+ T cells from thawed PBMCs. Under best response, outcomes were complete response, partial response or progressive disease. V lost 6 bases and J lost 8, with 13 bases in between. The CDR3 is made up of 12 amino acids. The V gene's germline CDR1 is SQVTM and CDR2 ANQGSEA. The sample belongs to a study of PD-1 blockade in classical Hodgkin lymphoma. Study-level background: Treatment was intravenous nivolumab, 3 mg/kg every 2 weeks, until progression.

The study, taken as a whole, reports: Newly diagnosed patients were reported to start with lower TCR diversity than healthy donors. At C4D1, TCR diversity had climbed significantly for CD4+ cells, though not for CD8+ cells.

The input for sequencing was CD4+ T cells from blood, taken before the fourth cycle of nivolumab. The TCR sequence derives from a human donor with classical Hodgkin lymphoma. The J gene is TRBJ1-4, the V gene TRBV29-1, with D tentatively TRBD1 (5 bases). The CDR3 protein is CSVTGTEEKLFF. In nucleotides, the CDR3 is TGCAGCGTCACCGGGACGGAAGAAAAACTGTTTTTT.